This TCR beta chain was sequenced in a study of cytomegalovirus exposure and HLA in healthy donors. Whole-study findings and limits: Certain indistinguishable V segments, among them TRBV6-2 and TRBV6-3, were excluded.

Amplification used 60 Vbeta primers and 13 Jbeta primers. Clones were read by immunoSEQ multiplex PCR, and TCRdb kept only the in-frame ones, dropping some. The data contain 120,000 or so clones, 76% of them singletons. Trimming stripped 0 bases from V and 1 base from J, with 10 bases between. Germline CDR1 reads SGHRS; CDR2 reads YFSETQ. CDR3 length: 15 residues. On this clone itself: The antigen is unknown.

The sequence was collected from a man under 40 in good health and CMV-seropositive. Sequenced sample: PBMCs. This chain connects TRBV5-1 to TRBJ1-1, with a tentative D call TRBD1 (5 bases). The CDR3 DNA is TGCGCCAGCAGCTTGGCGGTGGGGGGGAACACTGAAGCTTTCTTT. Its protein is CASSLAVGGNTEAFF.